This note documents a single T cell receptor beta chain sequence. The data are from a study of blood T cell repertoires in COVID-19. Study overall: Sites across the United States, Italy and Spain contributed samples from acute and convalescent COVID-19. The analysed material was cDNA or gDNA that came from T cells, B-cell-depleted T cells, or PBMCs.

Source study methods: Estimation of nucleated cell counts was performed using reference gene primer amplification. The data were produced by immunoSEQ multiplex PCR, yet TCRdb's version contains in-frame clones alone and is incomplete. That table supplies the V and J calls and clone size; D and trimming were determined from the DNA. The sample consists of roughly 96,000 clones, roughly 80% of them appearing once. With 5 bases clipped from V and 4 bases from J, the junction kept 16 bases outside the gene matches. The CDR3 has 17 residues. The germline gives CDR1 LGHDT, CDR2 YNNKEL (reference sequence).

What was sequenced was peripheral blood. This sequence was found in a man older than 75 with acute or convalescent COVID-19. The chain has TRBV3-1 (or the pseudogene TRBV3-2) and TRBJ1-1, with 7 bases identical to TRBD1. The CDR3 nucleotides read TGTGCCAGCAGCAAAAGTGGGACAGAGAGGGGAGCCACTGAAGCTTTCTTT. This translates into CASSKSGTERGATEAFF.